This is a list of T cell receptor beta chains from one sample in a study of radiotherapy plus CTLA-4 blockade in lung cancer. Using immunoSEQ multiplex PCR, the repertoire was profiled, and TCRdb retains in-frame clones only, with some absent. Counted here are around 78,000 clones, 78% occurring once; the ten biggest clones make up under 4.5%. The source material was peripheral blood, sampled from a patient treated with radiotherapy plus ipilimumab. These receptors were taken from a human donor with non-small cell lung cancer who had a partial response to radiotherapy plus ipilimumab. Some clones in this sample may be carry-over from other donors' samples. Both conserved end residues are part of each CDR3. The D gene is left open where the match is weak. Size values are once, few and many counts, or a class for expanded clones, and some rows have none.

j_call	v_call	d_call	clone_size	cdr3_nt	cdr3_aa
TRBJ2-6	TRBV4-2	TRBD2	.	TGTGCCAGCAGCCAAGAGGGGACGGGAGGTTCCAACGTCCTGACTTTC	CASSQEGTGGSNVLTF
TRBJ1-1	TRBV6-5	TRBD1	once	TGTGCCAGCAGTAGCAACAGGGGTGGGACTGAAGCTTTCTTT	CASSSNRGGTEAFF
TRBJ2-5	TRBV5-6	TRBD2	.	TGTGCCAGCAGACTAGCGGGGGGGCCGGAAGAGACCCAGTACTTC	CASRLAGGPEETQYF
TRBJ1-1	TRBV5-1	TRBD1	.	TGCGCCAGCAGAAGCCGGACAGGGGAAGCTTTCTTT	CASRSRTGEAFF
TRBJ1-2	TRBV2	.	.	TGTGCCAGCAGTGGTCAGGGGTATGGCTACACCTTC	CASSGQGYGYTF
TRBJ2-1	TRBV15	.	few	TGTGCCACCAGCACACTCAGGGGTAATGAGCAGTTCTTC	CATSTLRGNEQFF
TRBJ2-7	TRBV6-1	TRBD2	few	TGTGCCAGCAGGACTAGCGGGAGGGCCGGAGAGCAGTACTTC	CASRTSGRAGEQYF
TRBJ2-1	TRBV7-8	.	.	TGTGCCAGCAGCTCCTTAGGGGCTGTGGGTATTTACAATGAGCAGTTCTTC	CASSSLGAVGIYNEQFF
TRBJ1-5	TRBV23-1	.	.	TGCGCCAGCAGTCAATCGGAGAACCGCAGCAATCAGCCCCAGCATTTT	CASSQSENRSNQPQHF
TRBJ1-4	TRBV4-1	.	.	TGCGCCAGCAGCCAAGGGGCAAGGGGCAATGAAAAACTGTTTTTT	CASSQGARGNEKLFF
TRBJ1-1	TRBV28	.	.	TGTGCCAGCAGTCAGATGAACACTGAAGCTTTCTTT	CASSQMNTEAFF
TRBJ2-1	TRBV6-6	.	few	TGTGCCAGCCACGACAATAAAAATGAGCAGTTCTTC	CASHDNKNEQFF
TRBJ2-5	TRBV29-1	.	.	TGCAGCGTCACCCAGGGAAATGAGGAGACCCAGTACTTC	CSVTQGNEETQYF
TRBJ2-2	TRBV28	.	.	TGTGCCAGCCGACAGGGACTCAACACCGGGGAGCTGTTTTTT	CASRQGLNTGELFF
TRBJ1-5	TRBV19	.	.	TGTGCCAGTAGTCATCCCAACAGGGCCTTCATTTACAATCAGCCCCAGCATTTT	CASSHPNRAFIYNQPQHF
TRBJ2-2	TRBV7-2	TRBD2	.	TGTGCCAGCAGCAGAAGCGGGAGAGTGTATGGGGCCGGGGAGCTGTTTTTT	CASSRSGRVYGAGELFF
TRBJ2-7	TRBV15	.	.	TGTGCCACCAGCGAGGTACCGGGAGTCTCCGAGCAGTACTTC	CATSEVPGVSEQYF
TRBJ2-2	TRBV2	TRBD2	.	TGTGCCAGCAGGGAGGGAGGGCCCACCGGGGAGCTGTTTTTT	CASREGGPTGELFF
TRBJ1-4	TRBV7-8	TRBD1	.	TGTGCCAGCAGCTATACAGGGGGGCTTGAAAAACTGTTTTTT	CASSYTGGLEKLFF
TRBJ2-1	TRBV18	.	once	TGTGCCAGCTCACTCAACGCAGGGGGGAATGAGCAGTTCTTC	CASSLNAGGNEQFF